This T cell receptor beta chain was sequenced in a study of cytomegalovirus exposure and HLA in healthy donors (dated by TCRdb to between 2016 and 2019). Turning to the overall study: An earlier analysis of approximately 600 of the donors reported approximately 270 Gb of sequence data and 117 million unique TCR beta sequences from 190 million or so T cells. An early release covering over 500 HLA-typed donors comprised 250 to 350 gigabases of sequencing data and approximately 85 million unique TCR sequences. Among the roughly 390 genotyped donors, approximately 82% belonged to the genetic ancestry cluster associated with self-reported Caucasian donors. The study was designed to test whether signatures of past pathogen exposure could be identified by cataloging public T cell receptors. The study profiled the T cell repertoires of hundreds of subjects by immunosequencing and related them to cytomegalovirus serostatus. Along with the 666-subject first cohort, a separate validation cohort of over 90 different subjects was used. To predict cytomegalovirus infection status, the study combined high-throughput TCR immunosequencing, statistical association of individual TCRs with disease status, and machine learning. To study patterns of TCR occurrence, a later analysis re-analyzed previously published TCR beta repertoires from 500 to 850 donors and added high-resolution HLA genotyping. Rather than drawing on any new phenotypic data, the later analysis identified candidate immune exposures from TCR beta sequences and the way those sequences occurred across donors. An earlier analysis of around 540 of the donors applied high-throughput TCR beta sequencing to assess whether each TCR beta V gene segment acted as functional or pseudogenic. Donor age, sex, ethnicity and CMV serostatus were compiled together with the repertoire data. In a later genetic analysis, genome-wide SNP genotypes for about 65% of the 666 donors were used, and that subset was treated as a discovery cohort. Every discovery cohort repertoire had been produced on one sequencing platform. HLA typing included class I and class II loci at four-digit resolution. Typing coverage differed by locus: A, B, C, DRB1 and DQB1 were typed in about 620-640 donors, DQA1 in roughly 500, DPA1 in 600 to 610, and DPB1 in roughly 450. Four to six DR-DQ haplotypes were handled as single units for association and clustering, since linkage in the cohort was strong. Across 300 to 400 genotyped donors of the cohort, an average of roughly 250,000 unique TCR beta nucleotide sequences per donor were sequenced, and about a sixth of those sequences were non-productive. Overall results and qualifications from the work: A later analysis reported that several top co-occurrence clusters appeared linked to parvovirus B19, influenza, CMV and Epstein-Barr virus. An association between a missense DCLRE1C variant and V-gene and J-gene trimming of TCR beta chains was found in a later genetic analysis and replicated in an independent cohort. Roughly uniform sequencing depth across donors was assumed in presence/absence analyses, although this assumption may not hold. When HLA alleles, especially DR and DQ, strongly co-occurred, attributing TCR associations to individual alleles was difficult. The study listed around 160 TCR beta chains as associated with cytomegalovirus. According to a later analysis, TCR association rates differed among HLA loci, with DRB1 alleles showing the most associated TCRs and HLA-C alleles showing the fewest. Correlated functional status among segregating V segments might be attributable to linkage disequilibrium, but an unknown experimental factor could not be ruled out. Most TCR sequences were observed very rarely across donors, whereas some public TCRs were present in many individuals. In vitro tests confirmed that a few of the cytomegalovirus-associated TCR beta chains recognize cytomegalovirus antigens. The classifier was reported to diagnose cytomegalovirus status with high specificity and sensitivity in both the original and validation cohorts. Over 15 rarely observed V segments, including chromosome 9 orphons, were excluded from the earlier analysis of several hundred of the donors because counts were too low. A further reported finding was that TCR beta sequences accurately predicted the HLA-A and HLA-B alleles for most subjects in the first cohort. In an earlier analysis of approximately 590 of the donors, most TCR beta V segments were observed in productive rearrangements about 87% or about 30% of the time, broadly matching IMGT annotations. A later genetic analysis reported fewer N-insertions in productive TCRs among donors in an Asian-associated ancestry cluster than the roughly 640-donor mean. In a later analysis, HLA-associated TCR beta chains showed more clonal expansion and lower generation probabilities than non-associated chains that were equally common. Most CMV-associated TCR beta chains appeared to be HLA-restricted in a later analysis, and the HLA associations seemed to be driven largely by CMV exposure. For the cohort, immune exposure information was limited to CMV serostatus. According to the authors, the approach could potentially be generalized to other disease states and immunological phenotypes. A cluster of highly shared sequence variants was judged likely to be a technical artifact of the sequencing pipeline. Specific HLA alleles were associated with 15,000 to 20,000 TCR beta sequences at a false discovery rate of 0.05 in a later analysis. Because HLA typing was missing for some donors at each locus, association tests included only the typed subset. Some IMGT-functional V segments, including TRBV6-2 and TRBV6-3, could not be told apart with the 87-base-pair reads, so those segments were excluded. Only TCR beta chains were sequenced in this cohort, and the absence of alpha or paired-chain data limited detectable features.

The cohort comprised some 700 healthy bone marrow donors. At the time of sampling, every cohort member was nominally healthy, though immune exposures that went unrecorded were likely present. The donor was CMV seropositive and belonged to the group of 250 to 300 seropositive cohort members. A peripheral blood sample was provided by each donor, and peripheral blood mononuclear cells were used for TCR beta sequencing. Genomic DNA extraction from the blood cell samples was performed with the Qiagen DNeasy Blood Extraction Kit. The method was the immunoSEQ multiplex PCR assay. For the multiplex PCR, a mixture combining 60 forward primers for TCR Vbeta segments and 13 reverse primers for TCR Jbeta segments was used. The CDR3 region of rearranged TCR beta genes was amplified from genomic DNA with a multiplex PCR assay. The amplified TCR beta libraries were sequenced on the Illumina HiSeq System as 87-base-pair reads. The original pipeline was this. A later analysis counted tens of millions of unique TCR beta chains across the 650 to 700 repertoires, and about 10 million of these chains were shared by at least two donors. To remove PCR and sequencing errors, raw reads were error-corrected and collapsed into unique sequences using a nearest-neighbor algorithm that merged closely related sequences. Alignment of CDR3 sequences to IMGT reference sequences was used to assign V, D and J gene segments. For a sequence to be retained, a match of at least six nucleotides was required to both a V gene segment and a J gene segment. A rearrangement counted as productive if the CDR3 had no stop codons and remained in frame with V and J, and every other rearrangement counted as non-productive. Following IMGT convention, CDR3 was defined as the stretch from the second conserved V-encoded cysteine up to the conserved J-encoded phenylalanine. Sequences without an unambiguous match to a single V gene segment were excluded from the earlier analysis of over 500 of the donors. In an earlier analysis of 587 of the donors, V segments were called functional above 56.7% productive rearrangements and were called segregating when the between-donor standard deviation exceeded 5%. A statistical classification framework was built for diagnosing cytomegalovirus status from the catalog of TCR beta chain sequences. In a later analysis, V and J genes were assigned by comparing TCR nucleotide sequences against IMGT/GENE-DB human TR gene sequences. In a later analysis, CDR3 sequences and most-parsimonious VDJ recombination scenarios were assigned using the TCRdist pipeline. A later analysis defined each TCR beta chain by its CDR3 amino acid sequence plus V-gene family, and excluded reads lacking a unique V-gene family. A later analysis removed 592 highly shared, low-generation-probability nucleotide sequences to deal with suspected cross-contamination and a sequencing artifact. A later analysis calculated a clonal expansion index for each public chain from normalized within-repertoire ranks of inferred template counts. A later analysis computed generation probabilities with a VDJ recombination model fitted to out-of-frame rearrangements, and checked the results against IGoR. Hypergeometric tests were used in a later analysis to score TCR-TCR, TCR-HLA and TCR-CMV co-occurrence, with a repertoire-size bias correction applied to the TCR pairs. A later analysis estimated false discovery rates by permuting HLA or CMV assignments 20 times. In a later analysis, co-occurring TCRs were grouped with DBSCAN, and TCRdist sequence similarity was added when clustering was performed within HLA-allele-positive subsets. For co-occurrence clustering, repertoires with fewer than 30,000 or more than 120,000 public chains were excluded, along with several repertoires with anomalous nucleotide sharing. Not all clones reach the TCRdb copy of this immuneACCESS table, which keeps in-frame sequences only. Checked studies attribute under half of the gap to unresolved V genes and leave the rest unexplained. V and J calls plus clone size are reproduced from that table; the DNA served to infer D and trimming. In all, the sample holds over 200,000 clones, and roughly 80% of those were seen once. The top ten hold around 5% of the sample.

With regard to this clone: This clone's antigen is unknown. Qualities for individual bases were not recorded, and no much larger clone is one base off.

Via the germline V gene, CDR1 is SGDLS and CDR2 YYNGEE. The V and J ends are trimmed by 2 bases and 2 bases, leaving 12 bases between them. Measured from the cysteine to the phenylalanine, the CDR3 is 15 residues long. Only the CDR3 DNA stays, 45 bases, in frame from base 1. Sample: PBMCs. The TCR sequence derives from a woman between 40 and 50 years old in good health and CMV-seropositive. In this chain, TRBV9 is recombined with TRBJ2-3; the D gene is possibly TRBD1, with 5 bases matching. The DNA is as follows: TGTGCCAGCAGCGTCTTGGACAAGTCCACAGATACGCAGTATTTT. It specifies CASSVLDKSTDTQYF.